This entry lists 30 T cell receptor beta chains sequenced from one sample in a study of graft-versus-host responses after intestinal transplantation. TCRdb's copy holds only in-frame clones and misses some; the assay was immunoSEQ multiplex PCR. The table has roughly 8,700 clones, less than 40% seen once. Responder cells labeled with CFSE (roughly 200,000) were co-plated with irradiated stimulator cells labeled with violet dye (roughly 200,000). This specimen consisted of alloreactive CD8+ T cells from a mixed lymphocyte reaction culture, obtained before intestinal transplant. The subset is: CFSE-low proliferating T cells sorted from roughly six-day pre-transplant mixed lymphocyte reaction (GvH or HvG direction). The receptors here all came from a human patient who received an intestinal transplant.

The J gene is TRBJ1-5, the V gene TRBV6-6; no firm D call. Germline assignment: CDR1 MNHNY and CDR2 SVGAGI (reference sequence). This CDR3 has 11 amino acids. Trimming took off 8 bases at V and 3 bases at J, with 5 bases between the two ends. Written as DNA, the CDR3 is TGTGCCAGCGGCCCCAATCAGCCCCAGCATTTT. This encodes CASGPNQPQHF.

This clone has just a few counts. The chain joins TRBV6-1 to TRBJ2-1, with D possibly TRBD2 on 6 matching bases. This CDR3 is 14 amino acids long. CDR1 is MNHNS and CDR2 is SASEGT in the germline V gene. Trimming cost V 5 bases and J 9 bases, with 17 bases left between them. The CDR3 reads CASSYVAGRLEQFF. DNA for the CDR3: TGTGCCAGCAGTTATGTTGCGGGACGGCTTGAGCAGTTCTTC.

CDR3 residues: CAWSDRSNSPLHF. In DNA form, the CDR3 reads TGTGCCTGGTCAGACAGGTCGAATTCACCCCTCCACTTT. This sequence joins TRBV30 and TRBJ1-6; D perhaps matches TRBD1 (6 bases). The V and J ends lost 5 bases and 7 bases respectively, with 12 bases between them. The CDR3 extends over 13 amino acids. Germline CDR1 is GTSNPN and CDR2 is SVGIG (reference sequence). Full variable domain (rest looked up from reference TRBV30 and TRBJ1-6): SQTIHQWPATLVQPVGSPLSLECTVEGTSNPNLYWYRQAAGRGLQLLFYSVGIGQISSEVPQNLSASRPQDRQFILSSKKLLLSDSGFYLCAWSDRSNSPLHFGNGTRLTVT.

Only one count was recorded for this clone. V gene TRBV7-7 combines with J gene TRBJ2-3, with 15 nucleotides matching TRBD2. The germline V gene has CDR1 SSHAT and CDR2 FNYEAQ (reference sequence). The junction had 8 bases not matched to a gene; V was cut back by 5 bases and J by 2 bases. The CDR3 has 18 residues. The CDR3 nucleotides are TGTGCCAGCAGCAGAGGGACTAGCGGGGGGTTCTACACAGATACGCAGTATTTT. Protein product: CASSRGTSGGFYTDTQYF.

This clone has only a few counts. This chain's CDR3 is CASSLAGTGYGKLFF. CDR3 bases: TGTGCCAGCAGCTTAGCCGGGACAGGGTATGGAAAACTGTTTTTT. The rearrangement links TRBV7-9 to TRBJ1-4; 9 positions agree with TRBD1. Per germline, CDR1 SEHNR and CDR2 FQNEAQ (reference sequence). Losses at the gene ends were 0 bases for V and 10 bases for J; bases not matched to a gene: 6. CDR3 length: 15 amino acids.

The chain links TRBV5-1 to TRBJ1-2; D is unclear. V was trimmed by 7 bases and J by 2 bases, leaving 15 bases between them. Germline V gene sequence: CDR1 SGHRS, CDR2 YFSETQ. There are 14 residues in the CDR3. CDR3 sequence (DNA): TGCGCCAGCCGGAGATCGGCCGAGAACTATGGCTACACCTTC. Residues: CASRRSAENYGYTF.

The chain joins TRBV25-1 to TRBJ1-5, with D possibly matching TRBD1 (6 bases). The CDR3 runs 16 residues. Germline lookup yields CDR1 MGHDK and CDR2 SYGVNS. Between the trimmed V and J ends, which lost 7 bases and 2 bases, there was a span of 18 bases. CDR3 DNA: TGTGCCAGCATATGGGGACACCCGGGCGGCAATCAGCCCCAGCATTTT. Its translation is CASIWGHPGGNQPQHF.

The rearrangement links TRBV7-9 to TRBJ2-5; D not resolved. Trimming shortened V by 3 bases and J by 4 bases, and 6 bases separated the two germline ends. The CDR3 runs 12 residues. Germline-derived CDR1 and CDR2 are SEHNR and FQNEAQ (reference sequence). The CDR3 reads CASSFSSETQYF. CDR3 sequence (DNA): TGTGCCAGCAGCTTTAGCTCAGAGACCCAGTACTTC.

The rearrangement uses TRBV5-1 and TRBJ1-5; maybe TRBD1 (6 bases). The ends were cut back, 4 bases at V and 2 bases at J, with 13 bases in the middle. This CDR3 has 15 residues. CDR1 is SGHRS, CDR2 YFSETQ, per germline. CDR3 sequence: CASSPKGGGNQPQHF. The DNA of the CDR3 is TGCGCCAGCAGCCCAAAGGGGGGGGGCAATCAGCCCCAGCATTTT.

The genes are TRBV4-1 and TRBJ1-2; 8 bases map to TRBD1. Germline lookup yields CDR1 MGHRA and CDR2 YSYEKL. This CDR3 has 15 residues. The junction had 11 bases not matched to a gene; V was cut back by 3 bases and J by 8 bases. This CDR3 is CASSQSRGPVRGYTF. The DNA of the CDR3 is TGCGCCAGCAGCCAGAGCAGGGGGCCGGTACGAGGCTACACCTTC.

The chain couples TRBV19 to TRBJ1-6; the D gene is possibly TRBD1 (6 bases). There are 18 residues in the CDR3. Germline CDR1 is LNHDA and CDR2 is SQIVND (reference sequence). V dropped 3 bases and J dropped 8 bases, with 23 bases sitting between them. CDR3 nucleotides: TGTGCCAGTAGTATTCGGTACTCGGTAGAACAGGGAGATTCACCCCTCCACTTT. This sequence encodes CASSIRYSVEQGDSPLHF.

CDR3 region: CASSLGSWAEFYEQYF. CDR3 nucleotide sequence: TGTGCCAGCAGCTTAGGTTCGTGGGCCGAGTTCTACGAGCAGTACTTC. V gene TRBV7-8 combines with J gene TRBJ2-7, with D unresolved. Germline CDR1 is SGHVS and CDR2 is FQNEAQ. The CDR3 covers 16 residues. The germline V and J ends were trimmed by 1 base and 3 bases, with 16 bases remaining between them.

V gene TRBV27 combines with J gene TRBJ2-7, with 8 bases aligning to TRBD1. This CDR3 contains 14 residues. The germline V gene has CDR1 MNHEY and CDR2 SMNVEV (reference sequence). The ends lost 5 bases at V and 9 bases at J; junction bases unmatched: 12. The CDR3 DNA sequence: TGTGCCAGCAGTCTGGGGACAGGCCCTTCGTGGCAGTACTTC. This encodes CASSLGTGPSWQYF.

V usage is TRBV7-9 and J usage is TRBJ1-2; 12 bases agree with TRBD1. The CDR3 totals 15 residues. Germline V gene data show CDR1 as SEHNR and CDR2 as FQNEAQ (reference sequence). Trimming removed 5 bases from V and 6 bases from J; junction bases left unmatched: 7. CDR3 sequence reads: CASSRGTGGRDGYTF. CDR3 sequence (DNA): TGTGCCAGCAGCCGGGGGACAGGGGGCAGGGATGGCTACACCTTC.

This sequence joins TRBV2 and TRBJ2-7; perhaps TRBD2 as D (5 bases). Germline loops: CDR1 SNHLY, CDR2 FYNNEI. This CDR3 is built from 17 residues. Between the trimmed V and J ends, which lost 3 bases and 3 bases, there was a span of 21 bases. Here the CDR3 reads CASSDGGERTGDYEQYF. In nucleotides, the CDR3 is TGTGCCAGCAGTGATGGTGGGGAGAGGACTGGGGACTACGAGCAGTACTTC.

The V call is TRBV14, the J call TRBJ1-6; 7 nucleotides agree with TRBD1. The germline V gene has CDR1 SGHDN and CDR2 FVKESK. Trimming took 0 bases from V and 9 from J; bases not matched to a gene: 5. The CDR3 spans 15 residues. Written as DNA, the CDR3 is TGTGCCAGCAGCCAAGACAGGGGGTGGGCTTCACCCCTCCACTTT. This translates into CASSQDRGWASPLHF.

This chain joins TRBV18 and TRBJ2-7; no firm D call. CDR1 and CDR2 (germline): KGHSH, LQKENI. The CDR3 spans 13 residues. The V end lost 8 bases, the J end lost 2 bases, and 13 bases lay between the germline ends. CDR3 sequence reads: CASAEESPYEQYF. Here the CDR3 DNA reads TGTGCCAGCGCCGAGGAGAGCCCCTACGAGCAGTACTTC.

This clone was observed a handful of times. The rearrangement uses TRBV7-2 and TRBJ2-6; D is possibly TRBD1 (5 bases). Germline V gene lookup returns CDR1 SGHTA and CDR2 FQGNSA. V lost 5 bases and J 0 bases, leaving 17 bases between the germline ends. CDR3 length: 18 residues. The CDR3 coding sequence is TGTGCCAGCAGCACCCAGTGGCAGGGCCTCTCTGGGGCCAACGTCCTGACTTTC. This codes for CASSTQWQGLSGANVLTF.

The chain has TRBV19 and TRBJ1-3; 8 nucleotides agree with TRBD1. CDR3 length: 17 residues. The J segment lost 0 bases and the V segment lost 3 bases, leaving 7 bases of the junction unmatched. Germline V gene sequence: CDR1 LNHDA, CDR2 SQIVND (reference sequence). CDR3 in DNA: TGTGCCAGTAGTATTCCGTGGGACAGGCTCTCTGGAAACACCATATATTTT. Amino acids: CASSIPWDRLSGNTIYF.

In its sample, this clone ranks as medium-sized. The chain employs TRBV27 and TRBJ2-1; D gene uncertain. The CDR3 has 14 amino acids. Trimming removed 4 bases from V and 0 bases from J, with 7 bases in between. Germline loops: CDR1 MNHEY, CDR2 SMNVEV (reference sequence). In nucleotides, the CDR3 is TGTGCCAGCAGTTACGCGAGCTCCTACAATGAGCAGTTCTTC. This encodes CASSYASSYNEQFF.

In its sample, this clone was seen a few times. The rearrangement uses TRBV27 and TRBJ2-7; TRBD2 matches at 7 bases. Trimming cost V 1 base and J 2 bases; bases outside gene matches: 5. The germline CDR1 and CDR2 sequences are MNHEY and SMNVEV (reference sequence). The CDR3 loop spans 15 amino acids. The DNA of the CDR3 is TGTGCCAGCAGTTTATATGGGGGAGGGCCCTACGAGCAGTACTTC. Translating it yields CASSLYGGGPYEQYF.

The chain uses TRBV5-6 and TRBJ2-4, with D uncertain. The CDR3 is made up of 16 amino acids. The ends were cut back, 3 bases at V and 0 bases at J, with 13 bases in the middle. The germline gives CDR1 SGHDT, CDR2 YYEEEE. CDR3 sequence reads: CASSWAPGLAKNIQYF. The CDR3 coding sequence is TGTGCCAGCAGCTGGGCCCCCGGTTTAGCCAAAAACATTCAGTACTTC.

V and J are TRBV2 and TRBJ2-1; 7 nucleotides line up with TRBD2. CDR1 is SNHLY, CDR2 FYNNEI, per germline. The CDR3 has 16 residues. Losses at the gene ends were 5 bases for V and 1 base for J; bases not matched to a gene: 8. The CDR3 region has the DNA TGTGCCAGCAGTCCTCTACTAGCGAATTCCTACAATGAGCAGTTCTTC. It translates to CASSPLLANSYNEQFF.

The rearrangement uses TRBV7-3 and TRBJ2-7, with 10 bases that match TRBD2. J was trimmed by 3 bases and V by 4 bases; bases with no gene match: 0. The CDR3 consists of 13 residues. Per the germline V gene, CDR1 is SGHTA and CDR2 is FQGTGA. The CDR3 DNA follows: TGTGCCAGCAGCTCTAGCGGGGGCTACGAGCAGTACTTC. It yields the protein CASSSSGGYEQYF.

This clone has a handful of counts. This chain connects TRBV4-2 to TRBJ2-1; 7 bases agree with TRBD2. This CDR3 spans 16 amino acids. V gave up 4 bases and J gave up 2 bases; unmatched junction bases: 8. In germline, CDR1 is LGHNA, CDR2 YNFKEQ. CDR3: CASSRTGLVTYNEQFF. In DNA, the CDR3 is TGTGCCAGCAGCCGGACCGGACTAGTGACCTACAATGAGCAGTTCTTC.

This chain joins TRBV7-2 and TRBJ2-1; 8 bases are shared with TRBD2. The V segment lost 5 bases and the J segment 8 bases; nucleotides outside the gene matches: 11. This CDR3 has 15 amino acids. The germline V gene has CDR1 SGHTA and CDR2 FQGNSA. The CDR3 is CASSLSGSGAHEQFF. CDR3 DNA sequence: TGTGCCAGCAGCCTCAGTGGTAGCGGGGCACATGAGCAGTTCTTC.

Only a few counts were recorded for this clone. V usage is TRBV6-1 and J usage is TRBJ1-3; D may be TRBD1 (5 bases). This CDR3 contains 13 residues. Trimming pared 9 bases from V and 2 bases from J, leaving 11 bases between. CDR1 is MNHNS, CDR2 SASEGT, per germline. The CDR3 DNA reads TGTGCCAGTAGGGGCTTTGCTGGAAACACCATATATTTT. Its protein is CASRGFAGNTIYF.

In this sample, this clone turned up a few times. The V call is TRBV5-4, the J call TRBJ2-7; perhaps TRBD1 as D (6 bases). Germline CDR1 reads SGHNT; CDR2 reads YYREEE (reference sequence). V was shortened by 5 bases and J by 6 bases, with 18 bases between the two germline ends. The CDR3 consists of 14 residues. In DNA form, the CDR3 reads TGTGCCAGCAGTCCCTACAGAACAGGGAGCGAGCAGTACTTC. Amino acid sequence: CASSPYRTGSEQYF.

Within the sample, this clone is medium-sized. This chain connects TRBV2 to TRBJ1-4; D is perhaps TRBD1 (5 bases). Germline lookup yields CDR1 SNHLY and CDR2 FYNNEI. The CDR3 length is 14 residues. V lost 6 bases and J lost 8, with 16 bases in between. CDR3 amino acids: CASSQGAMGEKLFF. CDR3 DNA sequence: TGTGCCAGCAGCCAAGGGGCTATGGGGGAAAAACTGTTTTTT.

This rearrangement joins TRBV30 to TRBJ1-1; the D is unclear. Germline CDR1 GTSNPN, CDR2 SVGIG (reference sequence). The CDR3 is 13 residues long. Between the trimmed V and J ends, which lost 0 bases and 3 bases, there was a span of 8 bases. CDR3 bases: TGTGCCTGGAGTGTAGCACAGTACACTGAAGCTTTCTTT. Encoded protein: CAWSVAQYTEAFF. The full variable domain, with the rest looked up from reference TRBV30 and TRBJ1-1, is SQTIHQWPATLVQPVGSPLSLECTVEGTSNPNLYWYRQAAGRGLQLLFYSVGIGQISSEVPQNLSASRPQDRQFILSSKKLLLSDSGFYLCAWSVAQYTEAFFGQGTRLTVV.